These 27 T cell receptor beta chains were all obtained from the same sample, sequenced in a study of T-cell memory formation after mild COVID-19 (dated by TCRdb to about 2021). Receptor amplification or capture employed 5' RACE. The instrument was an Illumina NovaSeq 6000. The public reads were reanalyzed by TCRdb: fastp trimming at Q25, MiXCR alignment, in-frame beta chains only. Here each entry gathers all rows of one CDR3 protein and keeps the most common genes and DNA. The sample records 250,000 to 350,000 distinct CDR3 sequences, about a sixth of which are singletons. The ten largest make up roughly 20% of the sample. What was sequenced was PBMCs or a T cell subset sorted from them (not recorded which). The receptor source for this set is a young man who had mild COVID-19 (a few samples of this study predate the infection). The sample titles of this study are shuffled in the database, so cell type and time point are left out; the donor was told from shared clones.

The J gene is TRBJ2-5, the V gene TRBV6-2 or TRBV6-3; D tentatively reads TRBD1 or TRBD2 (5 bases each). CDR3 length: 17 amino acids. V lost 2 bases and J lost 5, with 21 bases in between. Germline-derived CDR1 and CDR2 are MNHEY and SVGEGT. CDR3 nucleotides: TGTGCCAGCAGTTACCCCCTTGCGATGGGGACCGCGGAGACCCAGTACTTC. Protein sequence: CASSYPLAMGTAETQYF.

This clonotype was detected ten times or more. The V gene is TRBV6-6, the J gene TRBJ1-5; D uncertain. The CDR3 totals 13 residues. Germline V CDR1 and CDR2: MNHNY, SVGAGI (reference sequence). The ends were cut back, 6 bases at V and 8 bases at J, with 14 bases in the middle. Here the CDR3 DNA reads TGTGCCAGCAGGATCCGGCAGCTGGAGCCCCAGCATTTT. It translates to CASRIRQLEPQHF.

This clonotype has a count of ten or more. CDR3: CAIGLLEYNEQFF. The CDR3, as DNA: TGTGCCATCGGCTTGTTGGAGTACAATGAGCAGTTCTTC. V is TRBV10-3 and J is TRBJ2-1; the D is unclear. This CDR3 contains 13 residues. CDR1 and CDR2 (germline): ENHRY, SYGVKD. Trimming stripped 8 bases from V and 4 bases from J, with 12 bases between.

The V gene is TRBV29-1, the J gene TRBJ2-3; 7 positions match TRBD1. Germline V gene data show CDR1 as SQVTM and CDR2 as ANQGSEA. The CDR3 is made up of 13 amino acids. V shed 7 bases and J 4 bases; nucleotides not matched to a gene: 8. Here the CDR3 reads CSAGDRSADTQYF. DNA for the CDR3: TGCAGCGCCGGGGACAGAAGTGCAGATACGCAGTATTTT.

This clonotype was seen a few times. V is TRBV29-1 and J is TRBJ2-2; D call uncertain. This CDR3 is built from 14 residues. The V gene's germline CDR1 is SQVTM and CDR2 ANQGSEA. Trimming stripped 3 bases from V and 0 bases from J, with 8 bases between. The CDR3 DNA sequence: TGCAGCGTTGATACAGACGCGAACACCGGGGAGCTGTTTTTT. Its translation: CSVDTDANTGELFF.

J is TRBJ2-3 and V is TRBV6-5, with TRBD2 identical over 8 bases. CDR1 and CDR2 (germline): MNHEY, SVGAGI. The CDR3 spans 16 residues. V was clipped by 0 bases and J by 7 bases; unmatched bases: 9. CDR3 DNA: TGTGCCAGCAGTTACTCGTCGGGACTAGTGGGAAATACGCAGTATTTT. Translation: CASSYSSGLVGNTQYF.

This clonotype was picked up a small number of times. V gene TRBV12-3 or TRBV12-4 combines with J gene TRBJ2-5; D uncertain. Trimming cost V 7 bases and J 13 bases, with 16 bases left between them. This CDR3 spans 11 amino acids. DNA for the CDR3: TGTGCCAGCACCCCGGACGGGCCTCTGTACTTC. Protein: CASTPDGPLYF.

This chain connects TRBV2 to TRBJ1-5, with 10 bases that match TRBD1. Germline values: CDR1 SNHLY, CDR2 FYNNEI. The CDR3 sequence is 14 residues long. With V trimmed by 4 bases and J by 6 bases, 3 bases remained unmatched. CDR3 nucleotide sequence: TGTGCCAGCAGTGTCTGGGACAGGGGTCAGCCCCAGCATTTT. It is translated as CASSVWDRGQPQHF.

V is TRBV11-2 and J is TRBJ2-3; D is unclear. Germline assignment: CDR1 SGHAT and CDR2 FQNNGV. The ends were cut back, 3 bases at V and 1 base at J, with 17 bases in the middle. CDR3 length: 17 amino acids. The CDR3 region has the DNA TGTGCCAGCAGCTTTGCACGCACATCGGCGGGCACAGATACGCAGTATTTT. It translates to CASSFARTSAGTDTQYF.

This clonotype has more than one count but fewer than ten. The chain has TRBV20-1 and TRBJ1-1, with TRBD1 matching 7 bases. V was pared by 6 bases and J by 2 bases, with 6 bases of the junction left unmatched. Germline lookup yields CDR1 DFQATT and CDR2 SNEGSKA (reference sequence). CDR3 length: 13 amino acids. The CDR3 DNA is TGCAGTGCCCGCGACAGGGTTAACACTGAAGCTTTCTTT. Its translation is CSARDRVNTEAFF.

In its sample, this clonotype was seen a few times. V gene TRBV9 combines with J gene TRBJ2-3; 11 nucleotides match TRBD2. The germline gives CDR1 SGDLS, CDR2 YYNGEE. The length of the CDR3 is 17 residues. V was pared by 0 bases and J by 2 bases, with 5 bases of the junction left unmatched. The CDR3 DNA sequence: TGTGCCAGCAGCGTAGTTGATAGCGGGGGGGTCACAGATACGCAGTATTTT. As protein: CASSVVDSGGVTDTQYF.

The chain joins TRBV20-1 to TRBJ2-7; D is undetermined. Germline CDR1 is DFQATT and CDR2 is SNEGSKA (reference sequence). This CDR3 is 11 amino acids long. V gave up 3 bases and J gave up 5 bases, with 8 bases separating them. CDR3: CSARGRNEQYF. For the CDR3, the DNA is TGCAGTGCTAGGGGCCGGAACGAGCAGTACTTC.

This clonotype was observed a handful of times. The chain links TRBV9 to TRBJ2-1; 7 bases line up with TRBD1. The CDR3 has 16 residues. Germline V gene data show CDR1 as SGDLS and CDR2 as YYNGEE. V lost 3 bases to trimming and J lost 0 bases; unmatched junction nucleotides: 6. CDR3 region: CASSAQGFVSYNEQFF. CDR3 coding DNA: TGTGCCAGCAGCGCACAGGGGTTCGTCTCCTACAATGAGCAGTTCTTC. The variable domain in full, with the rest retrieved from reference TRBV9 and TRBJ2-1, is DSGVTQTPKHLITATGQRVTLRCSPRSGDLSVYWYQQSLDQGLQFLIQYYNGEERAKGNILERFSAQQFPDLHSELNLSSLELGDSALYFCASSAQGFVSYNEQFFGPGTRLTVL.

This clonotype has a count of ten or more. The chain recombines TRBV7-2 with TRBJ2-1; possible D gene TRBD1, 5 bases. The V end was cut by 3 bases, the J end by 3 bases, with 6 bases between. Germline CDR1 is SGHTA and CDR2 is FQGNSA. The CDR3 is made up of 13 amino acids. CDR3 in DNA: TGTGCCAGCAGCTTCGGACACTACAATGAGCAGTTCTTC. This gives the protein CASSFGHYNEQFF.

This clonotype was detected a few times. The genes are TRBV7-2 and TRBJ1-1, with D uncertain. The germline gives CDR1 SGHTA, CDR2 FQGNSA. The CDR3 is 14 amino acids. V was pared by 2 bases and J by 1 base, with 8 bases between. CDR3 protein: CASSLRDRNTEAFF. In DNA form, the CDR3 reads TGTGCCAGCAGCTTACGGGATAGGAACACTGAAGCTTTCTTT. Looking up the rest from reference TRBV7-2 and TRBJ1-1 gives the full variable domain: GAGVSQSPSNKVTEKGKDVELRCDPISGHTALYWYRQSLGQGLEFLIYFQGNSAPDKSGLPSDRFSAERTGGSVSTLTIQRTQQEDSAVYLCASSLRDRNTEAFFGQGTRLTVV.

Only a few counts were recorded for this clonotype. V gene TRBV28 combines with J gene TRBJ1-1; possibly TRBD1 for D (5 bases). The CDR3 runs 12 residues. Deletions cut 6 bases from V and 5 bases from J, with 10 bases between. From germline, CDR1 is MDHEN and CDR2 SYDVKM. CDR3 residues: CASRGPGTEAFF. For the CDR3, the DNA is TGTGCCAGCAGGGGGCCTGGGACTGAAGCTTTCTTT.

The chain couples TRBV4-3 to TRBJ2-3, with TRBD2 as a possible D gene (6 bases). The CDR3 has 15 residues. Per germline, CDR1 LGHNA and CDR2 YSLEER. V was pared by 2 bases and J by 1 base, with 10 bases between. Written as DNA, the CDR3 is TGCGCCAGCAGCCAATGGCGGGGCCGCACAGATACGCAGTATTTT. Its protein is CASSQWRGRTDTQYF.

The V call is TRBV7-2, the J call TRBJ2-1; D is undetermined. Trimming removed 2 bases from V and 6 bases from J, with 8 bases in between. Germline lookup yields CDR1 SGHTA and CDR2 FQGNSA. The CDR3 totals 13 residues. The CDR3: CASSLNTLNEQFF. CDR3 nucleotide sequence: TGTGCCAGCAGCTTAAATACTCTCAATGAGCAGTTCTTC.

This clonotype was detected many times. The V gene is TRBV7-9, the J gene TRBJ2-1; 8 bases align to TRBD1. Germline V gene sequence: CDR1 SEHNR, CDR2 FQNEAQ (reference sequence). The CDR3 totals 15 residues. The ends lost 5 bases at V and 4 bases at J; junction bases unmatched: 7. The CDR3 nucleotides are TGTGCCAGCAGCCCTCCGGGACAGGCTTACAATGAGCAGTTCTTC. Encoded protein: CASSPPGQAYNEQFF.

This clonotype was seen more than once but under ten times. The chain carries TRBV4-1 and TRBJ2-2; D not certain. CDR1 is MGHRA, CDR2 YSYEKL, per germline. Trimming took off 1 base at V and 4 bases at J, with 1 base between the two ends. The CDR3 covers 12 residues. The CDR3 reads CASSQATGELFF. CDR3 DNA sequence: TGCGCCAGCAGCCAAGCCACCGGGGAGCTGTTTTTT.

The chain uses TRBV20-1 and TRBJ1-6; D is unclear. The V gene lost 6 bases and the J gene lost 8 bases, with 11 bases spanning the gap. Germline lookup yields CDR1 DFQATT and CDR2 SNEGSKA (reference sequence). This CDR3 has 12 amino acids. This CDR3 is CSARRTDSPLHF. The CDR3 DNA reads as TGCAGTGCAAGGCGGACGGATTCACCCCTCCACTTT.

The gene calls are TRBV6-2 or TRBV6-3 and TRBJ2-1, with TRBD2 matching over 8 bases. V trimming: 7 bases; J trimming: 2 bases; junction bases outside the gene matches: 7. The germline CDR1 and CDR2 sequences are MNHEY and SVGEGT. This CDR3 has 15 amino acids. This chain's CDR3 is CASNMRGVTYNEQFF. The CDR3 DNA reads TGTGCCAGCAATATGCGGGGGGTAACCTACAATGAGCAGTTCTTC.

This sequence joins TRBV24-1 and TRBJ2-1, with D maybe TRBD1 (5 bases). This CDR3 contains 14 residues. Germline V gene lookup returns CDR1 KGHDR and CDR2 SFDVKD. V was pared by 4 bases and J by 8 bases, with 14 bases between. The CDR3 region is CATSEATQGHEQFF. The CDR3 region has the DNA TGTGCCACCAGTGAGGCTACGCAGGGTCATGAGCAGTTCTTC.

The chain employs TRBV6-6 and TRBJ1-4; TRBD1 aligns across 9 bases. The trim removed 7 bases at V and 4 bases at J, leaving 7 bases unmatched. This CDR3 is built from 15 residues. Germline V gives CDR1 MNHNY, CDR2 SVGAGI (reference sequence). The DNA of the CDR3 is TGTGCCAGCACCAGACGGGACAGGGTTAATGAAAAACTGTTTTTT. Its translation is CASTRRDRVNEKLFF.

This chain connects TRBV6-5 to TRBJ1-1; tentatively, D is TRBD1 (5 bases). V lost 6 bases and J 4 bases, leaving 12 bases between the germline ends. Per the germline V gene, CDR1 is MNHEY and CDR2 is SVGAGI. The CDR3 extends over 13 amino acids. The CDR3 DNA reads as TGTGCCAGCAGACCACCGGGACTCACTGAAGCTTTCTTT. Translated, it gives CASRPPGLTEAFF.

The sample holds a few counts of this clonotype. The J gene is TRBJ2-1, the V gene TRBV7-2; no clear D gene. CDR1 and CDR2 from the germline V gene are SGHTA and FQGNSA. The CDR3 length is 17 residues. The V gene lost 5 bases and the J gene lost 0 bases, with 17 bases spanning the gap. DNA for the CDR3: TGTGCCAGCAGCCCGACTGTTCGAGGCAGCTCCTACAATGAGCAGTTCTTC. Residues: CASSPTVRGSSYNEQFF.

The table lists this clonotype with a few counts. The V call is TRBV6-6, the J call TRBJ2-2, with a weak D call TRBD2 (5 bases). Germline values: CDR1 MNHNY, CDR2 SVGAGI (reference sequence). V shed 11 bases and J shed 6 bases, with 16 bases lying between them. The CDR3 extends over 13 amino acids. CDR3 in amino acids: CAAATGSSGELFF. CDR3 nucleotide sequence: TGTGCCGCAGCTACGGGAAGCTCCGGGGAGCTGTTTTTT.